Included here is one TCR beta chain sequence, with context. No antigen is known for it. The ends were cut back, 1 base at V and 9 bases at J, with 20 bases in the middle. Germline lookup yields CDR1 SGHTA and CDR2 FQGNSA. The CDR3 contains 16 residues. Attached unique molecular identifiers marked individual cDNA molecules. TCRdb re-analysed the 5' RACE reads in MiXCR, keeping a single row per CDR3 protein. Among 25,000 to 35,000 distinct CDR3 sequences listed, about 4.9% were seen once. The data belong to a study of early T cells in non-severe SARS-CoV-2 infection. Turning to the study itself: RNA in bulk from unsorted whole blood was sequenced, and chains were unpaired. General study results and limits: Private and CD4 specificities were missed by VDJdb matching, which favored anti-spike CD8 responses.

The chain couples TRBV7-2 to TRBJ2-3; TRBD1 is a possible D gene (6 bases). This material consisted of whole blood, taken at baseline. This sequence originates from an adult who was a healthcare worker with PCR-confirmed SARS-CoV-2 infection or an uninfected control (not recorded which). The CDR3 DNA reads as TGTGCCAGCAGCTTAGTTTTGACAGGTCCCCAAGACACGCAGTATTTT. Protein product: CASSLVLTGPQDTQYF.